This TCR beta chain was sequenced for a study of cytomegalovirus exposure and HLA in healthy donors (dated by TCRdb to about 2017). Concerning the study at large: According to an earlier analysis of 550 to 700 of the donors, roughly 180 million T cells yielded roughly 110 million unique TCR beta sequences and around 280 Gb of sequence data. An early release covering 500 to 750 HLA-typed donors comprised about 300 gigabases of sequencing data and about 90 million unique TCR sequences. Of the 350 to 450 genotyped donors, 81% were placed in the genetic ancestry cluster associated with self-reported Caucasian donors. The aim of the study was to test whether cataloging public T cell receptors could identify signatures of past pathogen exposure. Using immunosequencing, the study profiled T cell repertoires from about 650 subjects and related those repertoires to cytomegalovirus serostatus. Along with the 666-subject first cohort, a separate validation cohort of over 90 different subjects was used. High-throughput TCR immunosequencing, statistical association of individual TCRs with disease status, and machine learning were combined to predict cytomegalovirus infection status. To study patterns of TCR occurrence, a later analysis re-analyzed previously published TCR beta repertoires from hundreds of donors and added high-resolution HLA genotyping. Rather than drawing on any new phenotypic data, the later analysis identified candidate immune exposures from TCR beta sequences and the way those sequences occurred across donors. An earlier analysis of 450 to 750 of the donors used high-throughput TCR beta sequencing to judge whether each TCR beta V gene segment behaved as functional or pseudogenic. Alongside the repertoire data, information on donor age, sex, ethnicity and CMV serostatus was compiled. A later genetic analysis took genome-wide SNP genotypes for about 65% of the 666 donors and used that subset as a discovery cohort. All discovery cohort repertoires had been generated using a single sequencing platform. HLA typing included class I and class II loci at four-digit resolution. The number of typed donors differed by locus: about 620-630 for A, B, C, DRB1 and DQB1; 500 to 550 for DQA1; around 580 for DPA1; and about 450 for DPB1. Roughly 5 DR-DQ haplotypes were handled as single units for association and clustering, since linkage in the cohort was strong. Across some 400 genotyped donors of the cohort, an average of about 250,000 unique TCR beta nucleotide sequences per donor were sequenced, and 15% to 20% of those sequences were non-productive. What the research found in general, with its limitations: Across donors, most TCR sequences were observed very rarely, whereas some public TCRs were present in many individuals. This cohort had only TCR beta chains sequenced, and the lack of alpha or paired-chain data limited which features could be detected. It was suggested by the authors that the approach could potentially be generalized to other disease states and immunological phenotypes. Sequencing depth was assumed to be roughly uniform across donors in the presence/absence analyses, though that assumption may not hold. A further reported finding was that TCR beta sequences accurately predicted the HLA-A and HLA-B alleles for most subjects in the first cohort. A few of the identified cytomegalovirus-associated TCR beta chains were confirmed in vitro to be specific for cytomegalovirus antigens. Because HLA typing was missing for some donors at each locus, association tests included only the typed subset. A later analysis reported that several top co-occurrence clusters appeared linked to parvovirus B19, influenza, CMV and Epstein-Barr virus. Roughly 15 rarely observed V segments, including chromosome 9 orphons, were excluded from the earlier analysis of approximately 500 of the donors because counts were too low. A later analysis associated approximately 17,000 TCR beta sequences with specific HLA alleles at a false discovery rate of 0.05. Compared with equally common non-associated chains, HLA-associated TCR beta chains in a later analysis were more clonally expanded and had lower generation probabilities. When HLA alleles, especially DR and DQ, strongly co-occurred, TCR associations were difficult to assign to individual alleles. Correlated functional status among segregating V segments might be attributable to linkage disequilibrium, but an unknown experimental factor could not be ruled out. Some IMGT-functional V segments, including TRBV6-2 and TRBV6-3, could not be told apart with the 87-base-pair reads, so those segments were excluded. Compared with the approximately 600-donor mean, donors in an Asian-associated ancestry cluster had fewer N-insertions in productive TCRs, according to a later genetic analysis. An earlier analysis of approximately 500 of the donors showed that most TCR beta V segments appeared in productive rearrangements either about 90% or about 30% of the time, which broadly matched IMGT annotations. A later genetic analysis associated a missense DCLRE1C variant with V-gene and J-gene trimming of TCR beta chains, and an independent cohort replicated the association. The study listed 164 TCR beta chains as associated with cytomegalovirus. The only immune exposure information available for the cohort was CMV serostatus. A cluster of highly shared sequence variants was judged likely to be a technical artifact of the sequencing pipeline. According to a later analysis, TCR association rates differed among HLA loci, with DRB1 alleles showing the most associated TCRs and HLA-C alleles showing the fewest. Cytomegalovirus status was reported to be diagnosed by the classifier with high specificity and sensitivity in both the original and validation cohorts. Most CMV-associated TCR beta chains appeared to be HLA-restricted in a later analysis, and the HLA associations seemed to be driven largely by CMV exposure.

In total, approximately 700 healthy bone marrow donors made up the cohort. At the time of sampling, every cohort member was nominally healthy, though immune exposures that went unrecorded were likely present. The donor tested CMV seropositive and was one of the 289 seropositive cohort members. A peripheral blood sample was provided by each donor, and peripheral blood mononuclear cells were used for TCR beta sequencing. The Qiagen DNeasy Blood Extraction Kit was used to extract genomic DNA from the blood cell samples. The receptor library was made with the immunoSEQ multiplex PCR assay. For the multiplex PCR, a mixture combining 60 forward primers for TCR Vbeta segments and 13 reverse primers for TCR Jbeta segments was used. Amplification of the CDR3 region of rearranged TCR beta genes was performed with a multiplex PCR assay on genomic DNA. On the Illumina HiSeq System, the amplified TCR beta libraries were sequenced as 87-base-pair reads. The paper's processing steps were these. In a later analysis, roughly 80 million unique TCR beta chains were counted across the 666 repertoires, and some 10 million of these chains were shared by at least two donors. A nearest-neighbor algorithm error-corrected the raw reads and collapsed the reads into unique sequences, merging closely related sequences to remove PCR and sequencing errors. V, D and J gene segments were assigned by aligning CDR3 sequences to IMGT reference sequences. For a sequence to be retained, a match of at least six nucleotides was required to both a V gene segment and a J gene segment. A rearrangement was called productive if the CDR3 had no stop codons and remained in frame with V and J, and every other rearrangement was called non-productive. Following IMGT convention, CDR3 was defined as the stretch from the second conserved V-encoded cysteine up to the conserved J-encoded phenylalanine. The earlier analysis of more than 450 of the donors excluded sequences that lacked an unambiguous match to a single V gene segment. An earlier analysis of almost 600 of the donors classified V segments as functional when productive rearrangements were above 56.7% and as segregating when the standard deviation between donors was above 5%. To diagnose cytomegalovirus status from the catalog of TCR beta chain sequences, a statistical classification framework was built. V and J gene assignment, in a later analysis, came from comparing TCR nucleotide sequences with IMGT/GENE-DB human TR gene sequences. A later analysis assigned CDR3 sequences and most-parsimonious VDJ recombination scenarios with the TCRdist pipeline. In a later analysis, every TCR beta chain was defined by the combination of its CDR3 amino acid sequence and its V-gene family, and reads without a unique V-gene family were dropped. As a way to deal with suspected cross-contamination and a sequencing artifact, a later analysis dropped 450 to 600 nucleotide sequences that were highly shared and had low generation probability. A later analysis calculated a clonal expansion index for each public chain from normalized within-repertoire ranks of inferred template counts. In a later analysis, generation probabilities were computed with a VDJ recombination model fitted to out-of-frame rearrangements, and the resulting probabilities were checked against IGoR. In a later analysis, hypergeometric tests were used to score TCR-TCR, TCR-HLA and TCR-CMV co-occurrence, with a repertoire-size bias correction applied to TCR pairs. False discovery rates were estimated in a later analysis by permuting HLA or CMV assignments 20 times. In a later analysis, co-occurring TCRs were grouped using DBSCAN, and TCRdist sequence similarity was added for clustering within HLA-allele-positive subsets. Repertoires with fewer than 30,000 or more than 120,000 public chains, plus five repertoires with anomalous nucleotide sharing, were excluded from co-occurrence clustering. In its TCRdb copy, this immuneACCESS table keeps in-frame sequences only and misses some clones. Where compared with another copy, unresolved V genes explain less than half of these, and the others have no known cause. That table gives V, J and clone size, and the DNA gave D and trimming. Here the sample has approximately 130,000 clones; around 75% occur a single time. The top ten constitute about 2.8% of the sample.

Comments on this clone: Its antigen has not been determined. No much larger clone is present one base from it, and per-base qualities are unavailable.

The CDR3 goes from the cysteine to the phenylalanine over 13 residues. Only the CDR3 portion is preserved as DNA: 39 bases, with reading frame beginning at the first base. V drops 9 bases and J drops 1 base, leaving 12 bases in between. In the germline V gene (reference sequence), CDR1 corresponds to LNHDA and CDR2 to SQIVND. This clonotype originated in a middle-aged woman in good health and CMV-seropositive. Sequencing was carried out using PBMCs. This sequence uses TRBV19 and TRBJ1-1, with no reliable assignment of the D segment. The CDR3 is CASAGRANTEAFF. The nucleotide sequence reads TGTGCCAGCGCGGGCCGGGCGAACACTGAAGCTTTCTTT.